Here is one TCR beta chain with its context. The antigen remains undetermined. This clone may be a read error of a much larger clone one base away. cDNA specific to TCR beta was made from 500 ng of total RNA, with a constant-region primer employed for priming. Three rounds of nested multiplex PCR with slightly modified ARM-PCR produced TCR beta libraries. TRBV1-TRBV30 forward and Cbeta reverse primers drove the first two roughly 10-cycle rounds. A single record per CDR3 protein comes from TCRdb applying MiXCR to the multiplex PCR reads. Of fewer than 400,000 distinct CDR3 sequences in the sample, 50% to 70% were seen once. Unsorted whole blood served as the source of blood RNA, and germline DNA was extracted as well. They drew about 4 milliliters of peripheral blood before surgery. The sample is drawn from a study of tumor-infiltrating lymphocytes in primary liver carcinoma. Study-level information: Subjects consisted of male and female patients aged 30 to 69 years. With diameters of roughly 4 to 11 cm, tumors were stage T1-T3 N0M0.

Study-level findings and limits: Tumor-adjacent and tumor-blood pairs shared less of their repertoires than tumor region pairs shared.

This CDR3 is built from 15 residues. Trimming took 5 bases from V and 3 from J, leaving 17 bases between them. Germline CDR1 is SQVTM and CDR2 is ANQGSEA. The sequence was obtained from a man in his forties or fifties with primary liver carcinoma and hepatitis B virus infection. The V and J genes are TRBV29-1 and TRBJ2-1; D may match TRBD1 or TRBD2 (5 bases each). The source material was peripheral blood. The CDR3 region is CSVLRDPLIYNEQFF. CDR3 DNA sequence: TGCAGCGTTTTACGGGACCCCCTAATCTACAATGAGCAGTTCTTC.